The entry below gives a single T cell receptor (beta chain) sequence along with its context. Antigen unknown. Sequencing relied on immunoSEQ assay v3.0, run at survey level. Clones were sequenced by immunoSEQ multiplex PCR, and TCRdb holds only the in-frame ones, with some missing. This table holds around 18,000 clones, 80% to 90% found once. The data stem from a study of long-term antiretroviral therapy in people with HIV. Whole-study results and caveats: Within the repertoire, clones expanded before ART were dominant at all time points.

This clonotype was sampled from a man aged 45-65 years with HIV. The material sequenced was unsorted PBMCs, taken 4.2 years after starting antiretroviral therapy.

Written as DNA, the CDR3 is TGTGCCAGCAGCTTAAGCGGAAGGGACACGCAGTATTTT. Protein product: CASSLSGRDTQYF. The V gene is TRBV5-4, the J gene TRBJ2-3; possibly TRBD1 or TRBD2 for D (5 bases each). There are 13 residues in the CDR3. The germline V gene has CDR1 SGHNT and CDR2 YYREEE (reference sequence). The V and J ends lost 2 bases and 9 bases respectively, with 13 bases between them.